Described below is a single T cell receptor (beta chain) sequence and its context. Its antigen is unidentified. The sample comes from a study of beta chain features in type 1 diabetes. Points from the study as a whole: The study found moderately but significantly shorter TCRB CDR3s in all four CD4+ subsets of Type 1 diabetes patients. Individuals with type 1 diabetes displayed fewer insertions and more deletions at VDJ junctions.

The study reverse transcribed the entire isolated RNA, so it sequenced expressed TCRB transcripts. Average reads for naive, central memory and regulatory T cell samples were around 4 million. Some clones are missing from TCRdb's copy, which holds only in-frame ones; the method was immunoSEQ multiplex PCR. The sample has roughly 730,000 clones; roughly 13% are singletons. On average, the one heparinised blood draw given by each donor was approximately 120 mL. Sequencing was performed on naive CD4+ T cells from blood. This clonotype originated in a man aged 18 to 35 with type 1 diabetes.

Here the CDR3 reads CASRESGAYGYTF. The CDR3 DNA reads as TGTGCCAGCAGGGAATCCGGGGCCTATGGCTACACCTTC. The chain is built from TRBV14 and TRBJ1-2; D perhaps matches TRBD1 (5 bases). The germline V gene has CDR1 SGHDN and CDR2 FVKESK. There are 13 residues in the CDR3. V gave up 6 bases and J gave up 4 bases, with 12 bases separating them.